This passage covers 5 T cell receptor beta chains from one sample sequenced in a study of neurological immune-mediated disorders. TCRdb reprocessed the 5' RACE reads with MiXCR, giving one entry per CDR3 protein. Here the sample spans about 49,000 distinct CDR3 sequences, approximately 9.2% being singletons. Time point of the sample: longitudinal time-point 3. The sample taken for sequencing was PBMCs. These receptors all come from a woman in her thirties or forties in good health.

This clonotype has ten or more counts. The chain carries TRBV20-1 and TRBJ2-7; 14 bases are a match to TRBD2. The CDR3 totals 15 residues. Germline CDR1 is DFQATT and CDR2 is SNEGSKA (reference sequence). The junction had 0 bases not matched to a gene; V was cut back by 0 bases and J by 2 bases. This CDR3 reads CSAREGLAGAYEQYF. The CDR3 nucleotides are TGCAGTGCTAGAGAGGGACTAGCGGGGGCCTACGAGCAGTACTTC.

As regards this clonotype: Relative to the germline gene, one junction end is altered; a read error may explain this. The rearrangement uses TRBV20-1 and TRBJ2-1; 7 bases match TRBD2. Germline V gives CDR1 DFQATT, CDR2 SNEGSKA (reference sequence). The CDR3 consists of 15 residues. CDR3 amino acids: CSARDRVNSGFEQFF. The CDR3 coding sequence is TGCAGTGCCAGAGATCGGGTGAATAGCGGGTTTGAGCAGTTCTTC.

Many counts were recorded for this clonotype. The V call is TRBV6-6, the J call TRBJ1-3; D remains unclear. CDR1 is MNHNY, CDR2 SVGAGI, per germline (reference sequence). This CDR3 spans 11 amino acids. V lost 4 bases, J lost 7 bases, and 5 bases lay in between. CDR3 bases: TGTGCCAGCAGTTCTCGGAACACCATATATTTT. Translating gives CASSSRNTIYF.

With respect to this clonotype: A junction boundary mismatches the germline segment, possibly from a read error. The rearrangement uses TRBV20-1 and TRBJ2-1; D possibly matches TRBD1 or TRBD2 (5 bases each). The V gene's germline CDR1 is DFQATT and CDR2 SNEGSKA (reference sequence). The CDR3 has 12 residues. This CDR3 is CSALLQSSMGVF. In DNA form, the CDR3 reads TGCAGTGCCCTTCTGCAGTCGAGCATGGGGGTCTTC.

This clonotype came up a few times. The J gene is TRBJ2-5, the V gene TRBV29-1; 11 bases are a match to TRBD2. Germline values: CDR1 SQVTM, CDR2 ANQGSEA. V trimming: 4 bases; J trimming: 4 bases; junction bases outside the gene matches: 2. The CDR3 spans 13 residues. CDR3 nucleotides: TGCAGCGTTGGTGGACTAGCGGGAGAGACCCAGTACTTC. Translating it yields CSVGGLAGETQYF.